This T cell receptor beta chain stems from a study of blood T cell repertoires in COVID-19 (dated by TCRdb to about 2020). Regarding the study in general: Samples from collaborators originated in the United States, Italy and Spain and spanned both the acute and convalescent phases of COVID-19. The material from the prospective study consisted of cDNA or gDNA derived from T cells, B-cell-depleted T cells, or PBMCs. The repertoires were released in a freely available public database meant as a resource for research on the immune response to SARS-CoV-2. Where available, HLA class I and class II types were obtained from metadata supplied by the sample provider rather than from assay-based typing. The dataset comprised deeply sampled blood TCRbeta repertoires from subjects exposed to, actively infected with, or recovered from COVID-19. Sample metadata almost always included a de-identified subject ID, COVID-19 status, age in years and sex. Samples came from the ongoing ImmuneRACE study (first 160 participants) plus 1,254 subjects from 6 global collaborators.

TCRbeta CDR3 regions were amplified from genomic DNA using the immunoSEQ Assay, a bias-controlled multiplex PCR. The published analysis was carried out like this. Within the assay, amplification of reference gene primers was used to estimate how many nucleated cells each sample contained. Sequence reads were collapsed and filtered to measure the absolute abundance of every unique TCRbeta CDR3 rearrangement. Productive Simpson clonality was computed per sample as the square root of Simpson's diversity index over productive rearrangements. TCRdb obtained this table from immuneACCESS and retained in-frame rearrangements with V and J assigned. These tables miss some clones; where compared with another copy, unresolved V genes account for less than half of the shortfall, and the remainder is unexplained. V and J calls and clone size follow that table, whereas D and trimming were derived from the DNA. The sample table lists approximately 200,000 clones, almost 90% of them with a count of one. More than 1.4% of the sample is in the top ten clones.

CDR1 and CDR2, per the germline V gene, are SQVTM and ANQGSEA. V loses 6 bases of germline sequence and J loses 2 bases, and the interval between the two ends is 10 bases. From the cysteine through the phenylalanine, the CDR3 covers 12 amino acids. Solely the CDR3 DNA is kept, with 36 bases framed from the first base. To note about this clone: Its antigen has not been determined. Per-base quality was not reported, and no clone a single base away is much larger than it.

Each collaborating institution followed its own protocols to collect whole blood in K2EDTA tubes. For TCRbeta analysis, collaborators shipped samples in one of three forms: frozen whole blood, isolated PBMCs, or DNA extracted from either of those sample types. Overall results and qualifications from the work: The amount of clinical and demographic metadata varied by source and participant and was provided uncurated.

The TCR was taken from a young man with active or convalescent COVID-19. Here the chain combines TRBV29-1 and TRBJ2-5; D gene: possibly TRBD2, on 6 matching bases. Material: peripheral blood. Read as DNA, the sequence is TGCAGCGTAGGCGGGGTTCAAGAGACCCAGTACTTC. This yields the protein CSVGGVQETQYF.